A single sample gave rise to the 20 T cell receptor beta chains below, sequenced in a study of a mutant IDH1 vaccine in newly diagnosed glioma. Time point denoted: week 11, during vaccination. The vaccine gave 300 ug of a 20-mer mutant IDH1 peptide subcutaneously per dose. No antigen has been identified for these receptors. This table comes from immunoSEQ multiplex PCR, and its TCRdb copy is limited to in-frame clones, with some not included. The sample records around 120,000 clones, about four fifths being singletons. The material sequenced was PBMCs, taken from a glioma patient whose treatment included an IDH1 peptide vaccine. The receptors come from a middle-aged man with glioma.

The chain carries TRBV5-1 and TRBJ1-5; D may be TRBD1 (5 bases). The V gene lost 4 bases and the J gene lost 2 bases, with 16 bases spanning the gap. The CDR3 spans 16 residues. Germline-derived CDR1 and CDR2 are SGHRS and YFSETQ. In DNA form, the CDR3 reads TGCGCCAGCAGCCCGGATGAGCAGGGCGGCAATCAGCCCCAGCATTTT. It yields the protein CASSPDEQGGNQPQHF.

V is TRBV18 and J is TRBJ2-7, with 9 bases that match TRBD2. V was pared by 3 bases and J by 4 bases, with 4 bases of the junction left unmatched. The CDR3 spans 14 residues. The V gene's germline CDR1 is KGHSH and CDR2 LQKENI. CDR3 residues: CASSPSGGSYEQYF. Written as DNA, the CDR3 is TGTGCCAGCTCACCCAGCGGGGGGTCATACGAGCAGTACTTC.

This clone occurred a few times. The chain recombines TRBV29-1 with TRBJ2-5; 7 nucleotides align to TRBD1. The germline gives CDR1 SQVTM, CDR2 ANQGSEA. This CDR3 comprises 13 residues. The trim removed 4 bases at V and 5 bases at J, leaving 7 bases unmatched. This CDR3 reads CSVGEGGWETQYF. The CDR3 DNA reads TGCAGCGTTGGTGAAGGGGGCTGGGAGACCCAGTACTTC.

The chain links TRBV27 to TRBJ2-1, with 7 bases matching TRBD2. Trimming at V came to 0 bases and at J to 2 bases, leaving 4 bases not matched to a gene. Germline V lookup: CDR1 MNHEY, CDR2 SMNVEV (reference sequence). The CDR3 runs 16 residues. DNA for the CDR3: TGTGCCAGCAGTTTATCGAACGGGGGGACCTACAATGAGCAGTTCTTC. Residues: CASSLSNGGTYNEQFF.

This chain links TRBV5-4 with TRBJ2-7; no firm D call. Germline V gene sequence: CDR1 SGHNT, CDR2 YYREEE (reference sequence). The CDR3 contains 12 residues. Between the trimmed V and J ends, which lost 4 bases and 10 bases, there was a span of 15 bases. CDR3 region: CASSQGLAGQYF. DNA of the CDR3: TGTGCCAGCAGCCAAGGGTTGGCTGGTCAGTACTTC.

This clone was observed once. J is TRBJ2-5 and V is TRBV4-3; 9 nucleotides line up with TRBD2. The germline V gene encodes CDR1 LGHNA and CDR2 YSLEER. The CDR3 contains 15 residues. The junction had 2 bases not matched to a gene; V was cut back by 1 base and J by 2 bases. CDR3 loop: CASSQGLAGQETQYF. In nucleotides, the CDR3 is TGCGCCAGCAGCCAAGGTCTAGCGGGGCAAGAGACCCAGTACTTC.

The J gene is TRBJ2-2, the V gene TRBV27; D is perhaps TRBD1 (6 bases). This CDR3 has 14 amino acids. Per germline, CDR1 MNHEY and CDR2 SMNVEV (reference sequence). The V gene lost 6 bases and the J gene lost 8 bases, with 16 bases spanning the gap. The CDR3 DNA reads as TGTGCCAGCAGCCGGACAGTCTTAGCGGGGGAGCTGTTTTTT. Translation gives CASSRTVLAGELFF.

The chain uses TRBV6-6 and TRBJ2-7; 8 bases agree with TRBD1. The length of the CDR3 is 13 residues. In germline, CDR1 is MNHNY, CDR2 SVGAGI (reference sequence). J gave up 2 bases and V 9 bases, and 6 bases lay outside the gene matches. The CDR3 nucleotides read TGTGCCAGTGACACAGGGGGAGCCTACGAGCAGTACTTC. It codes for CASDTGGAYEQYF.

The genes are TRBV30 and TRBJ2-7, with TRBD2 matching 7 bases. CDR3 size: 14 residues. Trimming took 5 bases from V and 3 from J; bases not matched to a gene: 10. CDR1 and CDR2 from the germline V gene are GTSNPN and SVGIG (reference sequence). Written as DNA, the CDR3 is TGTGCCTGGTCCTCAGCGGGACTTTACTACGAGCAGTACTTC. This translates into CAWSSAGLYYEQYF.

This clone has only a few counts. The CDR3 DNA reads TGTGCCAGCAGCCAGAACAGGGGCCTGACTAGTTTTTTT. It codes for CASSQNRGLTSFF. The chain is built from TRBV7-9 and TRBJ1-4; 7 bases are a match to TRBD1. Trimming removed 5 bases from V and 17 bases from J; junction bases left unmatched: 14. This CDR3 region has 13 residues. Looked up from germline, CDR1 is SEHNR and CDR2 is FQNEAQ (reference sequence). The full variable domain, in which reference TRBV7-9 and TRBJ1-4 provide the parts outside the CDR3, is DTGVSQNPRHKITKRGQNVTFRCDPISEHNRLYWYRQTLGQGPEFLTYFQNEAQLEKSRLLSDRFSAERPKGSFSTLEIQRTEQGDSAMYLCASSQNRGLTSFFGSGTQLSVL.

The chain carries TRBV28 and TRBJ2-5, with D possibly being TRBD1 (5 bases). The germline V and J ends were trimmed by 8 bases and 4 bases, with 20 bases remaining between them. The germline V gene has CDR1 MDHEN and CDR2 SYDVKM. The CDR3 is 15 amino acids. CDR3 DNA: TGTGCCAGCCTATCTGGGGCTAGTGCAATAGAGACCCAGTACTTC. Protein sequence: CASLSGASAIETQYF.

The CDR3 nucleotides are TGTGCCAGCAGCTCACTAGCGGGAGGGCCCAATGAGCAGTTCTTC. This gives the protein CASSSLAGGPNEQFF. The rearrangement links TRBV5-5 to TRBJ2-1, with TRBD2 matching over 13 bases. Germline CDR1 and CDR2: SGHKS and YYEKEE (reference sequence). V lost 3 bases, J lost 6 bases, and 3 bases stayed unmatched. The CDR3 is 15 residues long.

The chain combines TRBV29-1 with TRBJ2-5; D might be TRBD1 (5 bases). In germline, CDR1 is SQVTM, CDR2 ANQGSEA. This CDR3 comprises 12 residues. V was trimmed by 5 bases and J by 5 bases, leaving 12 bases between them. CDR3 nucleotides: TGCAGCGTTCTAAGGGGCGCGGAGACCCAGTACTTC. Translated, it gives CSVLRGAETQYF.

This clone was found once. The chain joins TRBV5-4 to TRBJ2-5; D is unclear. CDR3 size: 13 residues. Germline CDR1 is SGHNT and CDR2 is YYREEE (reference sequence). V gave up 0 bases and J gave up 3 bases, with 6 bases separating them. The CDR3: CASSLDFKETQYF. The CDR3 coding sequence is TGTGCCAGCAGCTTGGACTTTAAAGAGACCCAGTACTTC. The whole variable domain, filled in from reference TRBV5-4 and TRBJ2-5, reads ETGVTQSPTHLIKTRGQQVTLRCSSQSGHNTVSWYQQALGQGPQFIFQYYREEENGRGNFPPRFSGLQFPNYSSELNVNALELDDSALYLCASSLDFKETQYFGPGTRLLVL.

This chain connects TRBV7-9 to TRBJ2-7, with TRBD1 identical over 8 bases. V lost 4 bases and J lost 4; bases outside the gene matches: 9. The CDR3 spans 15 residues. Germline assignment: CDR1 SEHNR and CDR2 FQNEAQ (reference sequence). The CDR3 DNA reads as TGTGCCAGCAGCTCCCCGGGACAGGCTCTGTACGAGCAGTACTTC. Protein: CASSSPGQALYEQYF.

The chain recombines TRBV30 with TRBJ1-3; possibly TRBD1 for D (5 bases). From germline, CDR1 is GTSNPN and CDR2 SVGIG (reference sequence). V dropped 2 bases and J dropped 2 bases, with 10 bases sitting between them. The CDR3 contains 14 residues. As DNA, the CDR3 is TGTGCCTGGAGTTTCGGAGGGGCTGGAAACACCATATATTTT. Its protein is CAWSFGGAGNTIYF.

V gene TRBV25-1 combines with J gene TRBJ2-7; 7 bases are shared with TRBD1. The CDR3 contains 13 residues. Germline CDR1 MGHDK, CDR2 SYGVNS. The trim removed 10 bases at V and 4 bases at J, leaving 10 bases unmatched. CDR3: CATQEGGEYEQYF. The CDR3 nucleotides are TGTGCCACCCAGGAAGGGGGCGAGTACGAGCAGTACTTC.

The chain combines TRBV4-1 with TRBJ1-4, with unresolved D. Trimming cost V 1 base and J 1 base, with 16 bases left between them. Germline V gene sequence: CDR1 MGHRA, CDR2 YSYEKL. The CDR3 has 18 residues. CDR3: CASSQGRAGRLTNEKLFF. In nucleotides, the CDR3 is TGCGCCAGCAGCCAAGGACGGGCGGGAAGGTTAACTAATGAAAAACTGTTTTTT.

The V gene is TRBV6-6, the J gene TRBJ2-2; unclear D gene. This CDR3 region has 13 residues. Germline-derived CDR1 and CDR2 are MNHNY and SVGAGI (reference sequence). Trimming pared 2 bases from V and 4 bases from J, leaving 5 bases between. Here the CDR3 reads CASSYLTTGELFF. DNA for the CDR3: TGTGCCAGCAGTTACCTAACCACCGGGGAGCTGTTTTTT.

There are many counts of this clone. V and J are TRBV29-1 and TRBJ1-2; 8 bases align to TRBD1. CDR1 and CDR2 from the germline V gene are SQVTM and ANQGSEA. V trimming: 7 bases; J trimming: 7 bases; junction bases outside the gene matches: 8. The CDR3 has 12 amino acids. The CDR3 region is CSARTGTGGYTF. CDR3 in DNA: TGCAGCGCCCGGACAGGGACGGGTGGCTACACCTTC.